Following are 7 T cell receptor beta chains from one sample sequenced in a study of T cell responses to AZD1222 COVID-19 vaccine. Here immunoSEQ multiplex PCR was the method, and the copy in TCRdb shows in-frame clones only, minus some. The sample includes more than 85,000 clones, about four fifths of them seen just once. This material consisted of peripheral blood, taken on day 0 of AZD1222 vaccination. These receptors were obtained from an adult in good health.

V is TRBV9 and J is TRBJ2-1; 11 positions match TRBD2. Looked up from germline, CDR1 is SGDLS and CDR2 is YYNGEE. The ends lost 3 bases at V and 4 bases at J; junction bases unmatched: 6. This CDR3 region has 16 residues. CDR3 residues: CASSAAGTSGYNEQFF. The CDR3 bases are TGTGCCAGCAGCGCGGCCGGGACTAGCGGTTACAATGAGCAGTTCTTC.

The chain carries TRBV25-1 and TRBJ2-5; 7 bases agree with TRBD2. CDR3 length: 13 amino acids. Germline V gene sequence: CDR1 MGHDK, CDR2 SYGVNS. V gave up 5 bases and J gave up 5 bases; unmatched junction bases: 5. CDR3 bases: TGTGCCAGCAGTAGCGTAGCGGGTGAGACCCAGTACTTC. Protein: CASSSVAGETQYF.

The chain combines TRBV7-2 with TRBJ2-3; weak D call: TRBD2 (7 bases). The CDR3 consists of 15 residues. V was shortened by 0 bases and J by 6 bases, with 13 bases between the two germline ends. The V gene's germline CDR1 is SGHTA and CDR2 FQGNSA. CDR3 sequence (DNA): TGTGCCAGCAGCTTAGCGAGGGGAGGGGGTGATACGCAGTATTTT. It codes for CASSLARGGGDTQYF.

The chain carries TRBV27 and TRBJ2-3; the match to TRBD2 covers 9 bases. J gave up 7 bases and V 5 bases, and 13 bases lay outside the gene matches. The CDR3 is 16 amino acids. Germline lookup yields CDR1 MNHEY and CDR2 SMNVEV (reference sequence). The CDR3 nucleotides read TGTGCCAGCAGTCCTCTTCTGGTAGCGGGGGCCCATACGCAGTATTTT. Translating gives CASSPLLVAGAHTQYF.

CDR3 DNA: TGTGCCAGCTCATCAATATCGGCCCGGGGTGCAGATACGCAGTATTTT. Translated: CASSSISARGADTQYF. The chain uses TRBV18 and TRBJ2-3, with D tentatively TRBD2 (5 bases). The CDR3 is made up of 16 amino acids. V was pared by 5 bases and J by 4 bases, with 19 bases between. Per germline, CDR1 KGHSH and CDR2 LQKENI. Supplemented by reference TRBV18 and TRBJ2-3, the full variable domain reads NAGVMQNPRHLVRRRGQEARLRCSPMKGHSHVYWYRQLPEEGLKFMVYLQKENIIDESGMPKERFSAEFPKEGPSILRIQQVVRGDSAAYFCASSSISARGADTQYFGPGTRLTVL.

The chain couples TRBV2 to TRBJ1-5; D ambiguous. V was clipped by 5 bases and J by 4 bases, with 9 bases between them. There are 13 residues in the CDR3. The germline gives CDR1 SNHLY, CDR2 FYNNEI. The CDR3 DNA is TGTGCCAGCAGTAGGACCTGGAATCAGCCCCAGCATTTT. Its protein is CASSRTWNQPQHF.

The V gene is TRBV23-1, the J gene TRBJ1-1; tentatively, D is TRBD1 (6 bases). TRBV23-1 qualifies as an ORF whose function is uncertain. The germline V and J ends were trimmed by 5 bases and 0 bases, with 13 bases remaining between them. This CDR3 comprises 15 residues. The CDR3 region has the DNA TGCGCCAGCAGTTTACAGGGAGTGGTGAACACTGAAGCTTTCTTT. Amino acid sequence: CASSLQGVVNTEAFF.